These 6 T cell receptor beta chains were all obtained from the same sample, sequenced in a study of hypomethylating agent response in myelodysplastic syndrome (TCRdb year 2021). The library was built by means of the immunoSEQ multiplex PCR assay. TCRdb re-hosts the immuneACCESS table, in-frame sequences only. Its copies lack some clones; in the studies checked, an unresolved V gene accounts for under half of them, and the cause for the rest is not known. This sample comprises about 4,900 clones, around 83% of them detected only once. The ten largest clones add up to 20% to 25% of the sample. Sequencing used bone marrow, obtained before or after starting hypomethylating agent treatment for myelodysplastic syndrome (not recorded which). These receptors were collected from a human donor with myelodysplastic syndrome.

V usage is TRBV5-1 and J usage is TRBJ1-6, with TRBD1 identical over 9 bases. V dropped 4 bases and J dropped 7; count of bases not matched to a gene: 3. Germline loops: CDR1 SGHRS, CDR2 YFSETQ. There are 14 residues in the CDR3. The CDR3 loop reads CASSTDRGNSPLHF. The CDR3 DNA reads as TGCGCCAGCAGCACCGACAGGGGGAATTCACCCCTCCACTTT.

The V call is TRBV28, the J call TRBJ2-7, with D unresolved. Trimming cost V 3 bases and J 7 bases, with 13 bases left between them. The CDR3 contains 13 residues. Germline V lookup: CDR1 MDHEN, CDR2 SYDVKM. The CDR3: CASSFGRVGEQYF. The DNA of the CDR3 is TGTGCCAGCAGTTTCGGTAGGGTAGGGGAGCAGTACTTC.

This chain links TRBV28 with TRBJ1-1; D call uncertain. Germline V gene data show CDR1 as MDHEN and CDR2 as SYDVKM. This CDR3 has 12 amino acids. Trimming removed 6 bases from V and 1 base from J, with 6 bases in between. As DNA, the CDR3 is TGTGCCAGCAGCCCGACGAACACTGAAGCTTTCTTT. This gives the protein CASSPTNTEAFF. The full variable domain, completed using reference TRBV28 and TRBJ1-1, is DVKVTQSSRYLVKRTGEKVFLECVQDMDHENMFWYRQDPGLGLRLIYFSYDVKMKEKGDIPEGYSVSREKKERFSLILESASTNQTSMYLCASSPTNTEAFFGQGTRLTVV.

CDR3 in amino acids: CASSLGHRQETQYF. DNA of the CDR3: TGTGCCAGCAGCTTGGGGCACCGGCAAGAGACCCAGTACTTC. This chain connects TRBV5-6 to TRBJ2-5; D not certain. The V gene's germline CDR1 is SGHDT and CDR2 YYEEEE. The CDR3 is 14 amino acids. Trimming shortened V by 0 bases and J by 2 bases, and 8 bases separated the two germline ends.

The chain has TRBV30 and TRBJ2-3, with 8 bases identical to TRBD2. The CDR3 covers 15 residues. J gave up 3 bases and V 8 bases, and 13 bases lay outside the gene matches. From germline, CDR1 is GTSNPN and CDR2 SVGIG (reference sequence). CDR3 DNA: TGTGCCCTCAGGCCGCGGGAGGCCGGGACAGATACGCAGTATTTT. Its translation: CALRPREAGTDTQYF.

V gene TRBV4-3 combines with J gene TRBJ2-1; D gene unclear. Germline-derived CDR1 and CDR2 are LGHNA and YSLEER. V was cut by 0 bases and J by 9 bases, with 9 bases left in between. The CDR3 covers 13 residues. Here the CDR3 DNA reads TGCGCCAGCAGCCAAGAAGGGAATGGTGAGCAGTTCTTC. Its translation: CASSQEGNGEQFF.